This T cell receptor beta chain came from a study of long-term antiretroviral therapy in people with HIV. Samples were assayed with immunoSEQ v3.0 at survey level. Here immunoSEQ multiplex PCR was the method, and the copy in TCRdb shows in-frame clones only, minus some. The table lists 35,000 to 40,000 clones, approximately 94% of them singletons. This CDR3 has 15 amino acids. J gave up 5 bases and V 2 bases, and 8 bases lay outside the gene matches. CDR1 SGHTA and CDR2 FQGNSA come from the germline V gene. This clone was counted a single time. V gene TRBV7-2 combines with J gene TRBJ2-5; 7 positions match TRBD2. The sequence was obtained from a woman in her 50s with HIV. This material consisted of unsorted PBMCs, taken 4.1 years after starting antiretroviral therapy. The CDR3 region has the DNA TGTGCCAGCAGCTTATCAGCGGGGAGTTGGGAGACCCAGTACTTC. Its protein product is CASSLSAGSWETQYF.